Reported below is one T cell receptor beta chain. The data were taken from a study of blood T cell repertoires in COVID-19. Measured with immunoSEQ multiplex PCR; TCRdb has only the in-frame clones, and not every one. The data show around 140,000 clones, with about 80% seen just once and 3.5% held by the top ten. Per germline, CDR1 SGHRS and CDR2 YFSETQ. V trimming: 2 bases; J trimming: 0 bases; junction bases outside the gene matches: 5. The CDR3 has 15 amino acids. The clonotype originates from a man between 65 and 79 years old who had recovered from COVID-19. The sequenced material came from peripheral blood. The chain links TRBV5-1 to TRBJ2-7, with TRBD2 matching 7 bases. CDR3 sequence (DNA): TGCGCCAGCAGCTTTCTAGCGGCTGACTCCTACGAGCAGTACTTC. It is translated as CASSFLAADSYEQYF.